These T cell receptor beta chains were read from a single sample in a study of graft-versus-host responses after intestinal transplantation. The antigens for these receptors are not known. TCRdb's copy holds only in-frame clones and misses some; the assay was immunoSEQ multiplex PCR. Here the sample spans 50,000 to 55,000 clones, 89% being singletons. Sequenced here: unstimulated CD4+ T cells sorted from spleen or lymph node cells, sampled before transplant. The source is a human donor who was the organ donor for an intestinal transplant. Each CDR3 is given with its conserved first and last residue. Fields, in order: V gene, J gene, D gene, clone size, CDR3 protein, CDR3 DNA. D genes are given only for firm matches. Only part of the rows carry a size: once, few, many, or a class if the clone is expanded.

TRBV10-3,TRBJ2-5,TRBD2,once,CAIRPGTRVGETQYF,TGTGCCATCAGACCCGGGACTAGAGTAGGAGAGACCCAGTACTTC
TRBV23-1,TRBJ2-7,-,-,CASSQTGVSYEQYF,TGCGCCAGCAGTCAAACGGGGGTCTCCTACGAGCAGTACTTC
TRBV29-1,TRBJ2-7,TRBD2,-,CSVRNGRADNYEQYF,TGCAGCGTTAGGAACGGGAGGGCCGATAACTACGAGCAGTACTTC
TRBV7-2,TRBJ2-3,TRBD2,-,CASSKPGLAVLDTQYF,TGTGCCAGCAGCAAGCCGGGACTAGCGGTCCTGGATACGCAGTATTTT
TRBV7-9,TRBJ1-3,-,-,CASSDPIQGSHSGNTIYF,TGTGCCAGCAGCGACCCTATCCAGGGTTCCCACTCTGGAAACACCATATATTTT
TRBV28,TRBJ2-7,TRBD2,-,CASGRPGTSAYEQYF,TGTGCCAGCGGTCGCCCCGGGACTAGCGCCTACGAGCAGTACTTC
TRBV5-6,TRBJ2-1,TRBD2,-,CASSLGLAGVGEQFF,TGTGCCAGCAGCTTGGGACTAGCGGGAGTCGGGGAGCAGTTCTTC
TRBV4-3,TRBJ2-7,-,-,CASSQDFGTYEQYF,TGCGCCAGCAGCCAAGATTTCGGTACCTACGAGCAGTACTTC
TRBV28,TRBJ1-5,-,-,CASSLGGSNQPQHF,TGTGCCAGCAGTTTAGGGGGCAGCAATCAGCCCCAACATTTT
TRBV18,TRBJ1-1,TRBD1,-,CASSLQGAGTEAFF,TGTGCCAGCTCACTACAGGGGGCGGGAACTGAAGCTTTCTTT
TRBV28,TRBJ2-7,-,once,CASTTNSALRGEQYF,TGTGCCAGCACCACTAATTCCGCCCTAAGGGGCGAGCAGTACTTC
TRBV28,TRBJ2-3,-,-,CASRFSGTDTQYF,TGTGCCAGCCGCTTTAGCGGCACAGATACGCAGTATTTT
TRBV28,TRBJ2-1,-,once,CASSFRGGSYNEQFF,TGTGCCAGCAGTTTCCGAGGGGGCTCCTACAATGAGCAGTTCTTC
TRBV5-1,TRBJ1-4,-,-,CASSLGIGGGFNEKLFF,TGCGCCAGCAGCTTGGGGATCGGGGGAGGATTTAATGAAAAACTGTTTTTT
TRBV4-1,TRBJ1-5,-,-,CASSQDPSRGNQPQHF,TGCGCCAGCAGCCAAGACCCTAGCAGGGGAAATCAGCCCCAGCATTTT
TRBV7-3,TRBJ2-2,TRBD2,-,CASSKPTGLDPGELFF,TGTGCCAGCAGCAAGCCGACGGGACTAGATCCCGGGGAGCTGTTTTTT
TRBV30,TRBJ1-5,-,-,CAWSVLRNQPQHF,TGTGCCTGGAGTGTACTGAGGAATCAGCCCCAGCATTTT
TRBV28,TRBJ1-1,-,-,CASSLWGGYSEAFF,TGTGCCAGCAGTTTATGGGGGGGATACAGTGAAGCTTTCTTT
TRBV4-3,TRBJ2-4,TRBD2,-,CASSQDFGTSGLNIQYF,TGCGCCAGCAGCCAAGATTTTGGCACTAGCGGCCTAAACATTCAGTACTTC
TRBV5-8,TRBJ2-1,-,few,CASPTRVLVGGEQFF,TGTGCCAGCCCAACAAGAGTTTTGGTCGGAGGTGAGCAGTTCTTC
TRBV7-2,TRBJ2-3,-,-,CASSRDWKHPYF,TGTGCCAGCAGCCGCGACTGGAAGCATCCGTATTTT
TRBV28,TRBJ1-2,TRBD1,-,CASSLGSWLGTADPYGYTF,TGTGCCAGCAGTTTAGGGAGCTGGCTTGGGACAGCGGATCCCTATGGCTACACCTTC
TRBV5-4,TRBJ2-5,TRBD2,-,CASSWGLAGSRETQYF,TGTGCCAGCAGCTGGGGACTAGCGGGAAGTCGTGAGACCCAGTACTTC
TRBV7-2,TRBJ2-5,TRBD2,-,CASSSWTSGDTQETQYF,TGTGCCAGCAGCTCTTGGACTAGCGGAGACACACAAGAGACCCAGTACTTC
TRBV29-1,TRBJ2-5,-,-,CSSRWQETQYF,TGCAGCTCGAGGTGGCAAGAGACCCAGTACTTC
TRBV6-6,TRBJ2-7,TRBD2,-,CASSSPSGSLYEQYF,TGTGCCAGCAGTTCTCCTAGCGGGAGCCTCTACGAGCAGTACTTC
TRBV18,TRBJ1-4,-,-,CASSPGQGNEKLFF,TGTGCCAGCTCACCAGGGCAGGGTAATGAAAAACTGTTTTTT
TRBV18,TRBJ2-2,-,-,CASSPRTTNTGELFF,TGTGCCAGCTCACCACGGACAACGAACACCGGGGAGCTGTTTTTT
TRBV9,TRBJ2-2,-,-,CASSPRLAGTAGELFF,TGTGCCAGCAGCCCCAGACTGGCGGGTACCGCCGGGGAGCTGTTTTTT
TRBV28,TRBJ2-5,-,-,CASSSGGIQETQYF,TGTGCCAGCAGTTCCGGAGGGATCCAAGAGACCCAGTACTTC
TRBV7-9,TRBJ2-2,-,-,CASSPQGNTGELFF,TGTGCCAGCAGCCCACAGGGGAACACCGGGGAGCTGTTTTTT
TRBV6-5,TRBJ2-7,TRBD2,-,CASSPGTSDSYEQYF,TGTGCCAGCAGCCCCGGGACTAGCGACTCCTACGAGCAGTACTTC
TRBV28,TRBJ2-5,-,-,CASSLLRELQETQYF,TGTGCCAGCAGTTTATTAAGGGAGCTCCAAGAGACCCAGTACTTC
TRBV11-2,TRBJ2-3,-,once,CASSLTAGTSTDTQYF,TGTGCCAGCAGCTTAACGGCGGGTACTAGCACAGATACGCAGTATTTT
TRBV28,TRBJ1-2,-,-,CASSTDPGGYTF,TGTGCCAGTTCTACAGATCCTGGGGGCTACACCTTC
TRBV28,TRBJ2-6,-,once,CASSSRGTGANVLTF,TGTGCCAGCAGTTCACGGGGAACTGGGGCCAACGTCCTGACTTTC
TRBV4-1,TRBJ1-4,-,-,CASSPDRSWELFF,TGCGCCAGCAGCCCTGACAGGTCTTGGGAACTGTTTTTT
TRBV6-6,TRBJ1-1,-,-,CASSYSQANTEAFF,TGTGCCAGCAGTTACTCCCAGGCGAACACTGAAGCTTTCTTT
TRBV28,TRBJ2-1,TRBD2,-,CASMRLAVYNEQFF,TGTGCCAGCATGAGGCTAGCGGTTTACAATGAGCAGTTCTTC
TRBV11-2,TRBJ2-1,TRBD2,-,CASSPSSGITEQFF,TGTGCCAGCAGCCCATCTAGCGGGATCACTGAGCAGTTCTTC
TRBV5-1,TRBJ2-1,-,-,CASSFRDRRGGQLNEQFF,TGCGCCAGCAGCTTTAGGGACAGGAGGGGGGGGCAATTAAATGAGCAGTTCTTC
TRBV15,TRBJ2-7,TRBD2,once,CATSRDQAGAVPEQYF,TGTGCCACCAGCAGGGATCAAGCGGGAGCAGTTCCCGAGCAGTACTTC
TRBV7-9,TRBJ2-7,-,-,CASSFGGVGYEQYF,TGTGCCAGCAGCTTCGGCGGAGTGGGTTACGAGCAGTACTTC
TRBV7-2,TRBJ2-1,TRBD2,-,CASSPRGSSYNEQFF,TGTGCCAGCAGCCCGCGCGGGAGCTCCTACAATGAGCAGTTCTTC
TRBV6-1,TRBJ2-7,TRBD2,-,CASSEWTGGGPREQYF,TGTGCCAGCAGTGAATGGACGGGGGGAGGGCCTCGCGAGCAGTACTTC
TRBV5-1,TRBJ2-1,TRBD1,-,CASSRDGIRGLKTKEQFF,TGCGCCAGCAGCCGGGACGGCATCAGGGGGTTAAAAACAAAAGAGCAGTTCTTC
TRBV19,TRBJ1-5,TRBD1,-,CASSHAQGLRDQPQHF,TGTGCCAGTAGTCACGCACAGGGGTTAAGGGATCAGCCCCAGCATTTT
TRBV6-1,TRBJ2-7,-,-,CASSEFLSGEQYF,TGTGCCAGCAGTGAATTTTTATCGGGTGAGCAGTACTTC
TRBV28,TRBJ2-5,-,few,CASSFGLGHKETQYF,TGTGCCAGCAGTTTTGGCTTGGGACACAAAGAGACCCAGTACTTC
TRBV5-1,TRBJ1-3,-,-,CASSQDGSSGNTIYF,TGCGCCAGCAGCCAAGACGGGAGCTCTGGAAACACCATATATTTT
TRBV15,TRBJ2-7,TRBD1,-,CATSRDRGREQYF,TGTGCCACCAGCAGGGACAGGGGCCGAGAGCAGTACTTC
TRBV11-2,TRBJ2-7,TRBD1,-,CASSQGDRGSYEQYF,TGTGCCAGCAGCCAGGGGGACAGGGGTTCCTACGAGCAGTACTTC